The T cell receptor beta chain under discussion was sequenced for a study of T cell repertoires in cytomegalovirus infection. The wider study: A matching HLA type, together with CMV infection, was signaled by public TCR beta signatures. Study-level results: The ex vivo response was dominated by HLA-C-restricted CMV-specific TCR beta clonotypes. Carriage of CMV together with the relevant HLA was identifiable through cumulative public TCR beta family frequency.

Via MiXCR, TCRdb re-called the reads, giving one row per CDR3 protein. Of around 260,000 distinct CDR3 sequences listed, under 30% are singletons. Note on this clonotype: Antigen unknown.

Germline loops: CDR1 MNHEY, CDR2 SVGEGT. Germline trimming cut 5 bases from V and 0 bases from J; bases unmatched to any gene: 11. The CDR3 loop spans 18 amino acids. V gene TRBV6-2 or TRBV6-3 combines with J gene TRBJ2-1, with 9 bases that match TRBD1. Input material: PBMCs. This receptor was obtained from a human donor in good health (CMV status not recorded). Some clones in this sample may be carry-over from other donors' samples. CDR3 bases: TGTGCCAGCAGTAAGGGACAGGGAAAAGGGAGCTCCTACAATGAGCAGTTCTTC. It is translated as CASSKGQGKGSSYNEQFF.